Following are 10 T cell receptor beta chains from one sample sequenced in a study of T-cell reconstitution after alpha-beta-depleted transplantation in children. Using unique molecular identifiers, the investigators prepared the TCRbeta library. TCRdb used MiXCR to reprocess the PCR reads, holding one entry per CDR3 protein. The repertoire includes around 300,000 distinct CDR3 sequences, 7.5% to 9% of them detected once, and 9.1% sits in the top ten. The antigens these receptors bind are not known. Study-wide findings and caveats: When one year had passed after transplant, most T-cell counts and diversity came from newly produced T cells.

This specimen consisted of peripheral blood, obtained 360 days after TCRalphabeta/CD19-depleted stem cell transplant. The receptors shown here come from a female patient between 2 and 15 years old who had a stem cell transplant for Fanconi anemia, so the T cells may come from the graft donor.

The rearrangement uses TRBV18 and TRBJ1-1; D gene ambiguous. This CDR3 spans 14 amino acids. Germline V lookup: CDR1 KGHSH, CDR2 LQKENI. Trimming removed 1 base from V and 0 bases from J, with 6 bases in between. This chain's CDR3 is CASSPLLLNTEAFF. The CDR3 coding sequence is TGTGCCAGCTCACCACTTTTGTTGAACACTGAAGCTTTCTTT.

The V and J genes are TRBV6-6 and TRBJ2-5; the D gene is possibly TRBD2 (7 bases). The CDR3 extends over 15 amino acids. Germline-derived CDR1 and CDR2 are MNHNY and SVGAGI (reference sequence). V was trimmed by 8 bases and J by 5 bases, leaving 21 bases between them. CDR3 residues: CASLPRGAPQETQYF. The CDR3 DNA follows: TGTGCCAGCCTTCCACGGGGGGCTCCCCAGGAGACCCAGTACTTC.

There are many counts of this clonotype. The DNA for the CDR3 is TGTGCCAGCAGCGTAGCTGTCGTTGCAGATACGCAGTATTTT. It is translated as CASSVAVVADTQYF. The chain is built from TRBV9 and TRBJ2-3; D call uncertain. The CDR3 loop spans 14 amino acids. Trimming removed 0 bases from V and 4 bases from J, with 9 bases in between. Germline V gene lookup returns CDR1 SGDLS and CDR2 YYNGEE.

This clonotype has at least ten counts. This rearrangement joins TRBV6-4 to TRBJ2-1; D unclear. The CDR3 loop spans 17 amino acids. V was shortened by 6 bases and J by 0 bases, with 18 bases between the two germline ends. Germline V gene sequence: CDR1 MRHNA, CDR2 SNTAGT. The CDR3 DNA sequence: TGTGCCAGCAGCTATGACCCGCGGCGGCCCTCCTACAATGAGCAGTTCTTC. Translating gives CASSYDPRRPSYNEQFF.

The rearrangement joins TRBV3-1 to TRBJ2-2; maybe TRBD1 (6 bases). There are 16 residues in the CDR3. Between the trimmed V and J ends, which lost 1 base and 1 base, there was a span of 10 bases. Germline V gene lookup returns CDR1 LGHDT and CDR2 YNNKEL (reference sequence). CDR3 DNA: TGTGCCAGCAGCCAAGTTCCACAGGGGAACACCGGGGAGCTGTTTTTT. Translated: CASSQVPQGNTGELFF.

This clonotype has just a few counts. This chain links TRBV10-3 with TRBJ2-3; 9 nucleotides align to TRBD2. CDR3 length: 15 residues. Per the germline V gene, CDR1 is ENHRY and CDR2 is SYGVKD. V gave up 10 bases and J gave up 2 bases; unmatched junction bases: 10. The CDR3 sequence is CATRYGTSFTDTQYF. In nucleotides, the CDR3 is TGTGCCACCCGGTACGGGACTAGCTTCACAGATACGCAGTATTTT.

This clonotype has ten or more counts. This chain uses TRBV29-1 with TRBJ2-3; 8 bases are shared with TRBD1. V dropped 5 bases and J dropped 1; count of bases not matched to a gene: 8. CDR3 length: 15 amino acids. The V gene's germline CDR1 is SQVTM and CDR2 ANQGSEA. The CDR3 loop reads CSVRDTGGGTDTQYF. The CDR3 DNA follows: TGCAGCGTTCGTGATACAGGGGGAGGCACAGATACGCAGTATTTT.

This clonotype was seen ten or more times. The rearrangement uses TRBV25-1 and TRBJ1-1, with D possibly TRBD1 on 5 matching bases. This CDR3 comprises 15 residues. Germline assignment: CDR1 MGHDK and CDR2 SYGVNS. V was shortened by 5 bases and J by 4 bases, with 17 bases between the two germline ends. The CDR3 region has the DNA TGTGCCAGCAGTTCCCGGGTGACAGCCCTCACTGAAGCTTTCTTT. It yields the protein CASSSRVTALTEAFF.

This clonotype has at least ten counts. The CDR3 nucleotides are TGTGCCAGCAGTGGCTGGACTAGCGGGAGCACAGATACGCAGTATTTT. Amino acid sequence: CASSGWTSGSTDTQYF. The chain links TRBV6-2 or TRBV6-3 to TRBJ2-3, with 11 nucleotides matching TRBD2. Looked up from germline, CDR1 is MNHEY and CDR2 is SVGEGT. J was trimmed by 0 bases and V by 5 bases; bases with no gene match: 4. The CDR3 is made up of 16 amino acids.

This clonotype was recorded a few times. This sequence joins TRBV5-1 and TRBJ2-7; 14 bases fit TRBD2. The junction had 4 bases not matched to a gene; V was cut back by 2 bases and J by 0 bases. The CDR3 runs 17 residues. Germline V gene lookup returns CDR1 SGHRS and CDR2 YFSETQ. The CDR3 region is CASSFGLAGGSSYEQYF. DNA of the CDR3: TGCGCCAGCAGCTTCGGACTAGCGGGGGGTAGCTCCTACGAGCAGTACTTC.